This record covers a single TCR beta chain. The data originate from a study of T cell changes during pregnancy in multiple sclerosis. Assay: immunoSEQ multiplex PCR; the TCRdb copy retains only in-frame clones and omits some. The sample lists 55,000 to 70,000 clones; approximately 86% were seen once. The germline gives CDR1 SGHRS, CDR2 YFSETQ. Deletions cut 4 bases from V and 10 bases from J, with 18 bases between. The CDR3 has 14 residues. The receptor was isolated from a female donor with multiple sclerosis, enrolled in a pregnancy study. The sample consisted of CD4+ T cells from peripheral blood mononuclear cells, taken in the third trimester of pregnancy. The rearrangement links TRBV5-1 to TRBJ2-1; a weak D match, TRBD2 (6 bases). Here the CDR3 DNA reads TGCGCCAGCAGCGAGGGGACTTCTGCGGGGGAGCAGTTCTTC. This translates into CASSEGTSAGEQFF.